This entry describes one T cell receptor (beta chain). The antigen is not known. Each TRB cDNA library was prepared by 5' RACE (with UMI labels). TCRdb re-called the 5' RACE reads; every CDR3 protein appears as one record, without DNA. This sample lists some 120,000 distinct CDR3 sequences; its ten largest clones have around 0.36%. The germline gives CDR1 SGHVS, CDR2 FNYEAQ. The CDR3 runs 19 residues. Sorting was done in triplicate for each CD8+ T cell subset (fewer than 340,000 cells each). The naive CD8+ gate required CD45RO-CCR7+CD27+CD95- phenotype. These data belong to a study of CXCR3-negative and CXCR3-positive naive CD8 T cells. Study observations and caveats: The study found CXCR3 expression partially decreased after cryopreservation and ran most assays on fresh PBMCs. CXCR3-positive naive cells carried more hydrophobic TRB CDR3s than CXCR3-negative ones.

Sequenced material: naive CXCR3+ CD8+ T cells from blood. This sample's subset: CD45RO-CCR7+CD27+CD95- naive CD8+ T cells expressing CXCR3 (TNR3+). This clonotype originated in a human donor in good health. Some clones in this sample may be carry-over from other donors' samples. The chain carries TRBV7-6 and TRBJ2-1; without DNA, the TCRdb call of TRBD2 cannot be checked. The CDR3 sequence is CASSPLGLAGEPGLDEQFF.